This paragraph covers one TCR beta chain sequence. In germline, CDR1 is MNHEY, CDR2 SVGAGI. The CDR3 consists of 14 residues. V lost 5 bases and J lost 1, with 8 bases in between. The data were taken from a study of blood T cell repertoires in COVID-19. Study information: PBMCs, B-cell-depleted T cells, or T cells provided the cDNA or gDNA that made up the material.

Assay: immunoSEQ multiplex PCR; the TCRdb copy retains only in-frame clones and omits some. This table holds around 100,000 clones, approximately 88% found once. This TCR was sampled from a woman in her seventies with acute or convalescent COVID-19. The specimen sequenced was peripheral blood. The chain recombines TRBV6-5 with TRBJ2-2; D may be TRBD2 (5 bases). CDR3 coding DNA: TGTGCCAGCAGTCGGACTCGGAACACCGGGGAGCTGTTTTTT. It encodes CASSRTRNTGELFF.